This record concerns one T cell receptor (beta chain) sequence. Antigen unknown. Clones were sequenced by immunoSEQ multiplex PCR, and TCRdb holds only the in-frame ones, with some missing. This repertoire shows a few million clones, approximately 93% found once; its top ten account for about 0.37%. The record originates from a study of shared clonotypes between healthy human individuals. Study-wide points: Clonotypes shared by all four donors outscored non-shared clonotypes in generation probability.

The clonotype originates from a man between 18 and 29 years old in good health. Some clones in this sample may be carry-over from other donors' samples. The specimen was naive CD4+ T cells from PBMCs. Specified subset: CD45RA+ positively selected.

CDR3 DNA sequence: TGTGCCAGCAGCTTTGGCCCGGGCCCCGAGACCCAGTACTTC. It translates to CASSFGPGPETQYF. This rearrangement joins TRBV5-5 to TRBJ2-5; D is ambiguous. Per germline, CDR1 SGHKS and CDR2 YYEKEE (reference sequence). Trimming stripped 2 bases from V and 5 bases from J, with 13 bases between. The CDR3 is 14 amino acids.